Here is one T cell receptor (beta chain) with its context. Its cognate antigen is unknown. The V end lost 6 bases, the J end lost 0 bases, and 13 bases lay between the germline ends. The CDR3 loop spans 15 amino acids. Germline CDR1 reads SGHKS; CDR2 reads YYEKEE (reference sequence). A single record per CDR3 protein comes from TCRdb applying MiXCR to the reads. The sample shows some 800,000 distinct CDR3 sequences, about 28% of them seen only once. The sample belongs to a study of T cell repertoires in cytomegalovirus infection. Points from the study as a whole: Ex vivo, HLA-C-restricted CMV-specific TCR beta clonotypes prevailed over the rest of the response.

The TCR comes from a human donor in good health (CMV status not recorded). Some clones in this sample may be carry-over from other donors' samples. The chain couples TRBV5-5 to TRBJ2-1, with D tentatively TRBD1 or TRBD2 (5 bases each). Source: cultured CD8+ T cells from PBMCs, taken from culture after CMV antigen stimulation. CDR3 amino acids: CASTGTPSSYNEQFF. In nucleotides, the CDR3 is TGTGCCAGCACTGGGACGCCGAGCTCCTACAATGAGCAGTTCTTC.